The rows below give T cell receptor beta chains drawn from one sample of a study of T cells after yellow fever vaccination. TCRdb reanalysed the 5' RACE reads using MiXCR and keeps one entry per CDR3 protein. Of approximately 70,000 distinct CDR3 sequences detected, 6.5% appear once; the ten largest clones hold 30% to 45%. Sequencing used CD8+ T cells sorted from PBMCs, obtained roughly 45 days after the first yellow fever vaccination. These receptors were obtained from a man aged 18 to 30 who received the YFV17D yellow fever vaccine. The CDR3 runs from the conserved cysteine through the conserved F or W. D genes are given only for firm matches. Clone sizes are given selectively: once, few, many, or a class where the clone is expanded.

TRBJ2-5 | TRBV6-2/TRBV6-3 | TRBD1 | - | CASGTGETQYF | TGTGCCAGCGGGACAGGAGAGACCCAGTACTTC
TRBJ1-5 | TRBV4-3 | - | many | CASSQGSAGNQPQHF | TGCGCCAGCAGCCAAGGATCCGCAGGGAACCAGCCCCAGCATTTT
TRBJ2-3 | TRBV27 | - | few | CASSFSRVGFTDTQYF | TGTGCCAGCAGTTTTTCCAGGGTCGGCTTCACAGATACGCAGTATTTT
TRBJ2-4 | TRBV5-6 | - | many | CASSLDLLKGKNIQYF | TGTGCCAGCAGCTTGGACCTACTCAAGGGCAAAAACATTCAGTACTTC
TRBJ2-1 | TRBV20-1 | TRBD2 | many | CSAPRLAGGQYNEQFF | TGCAGTGCCCCGCGACTAGCGGGGGGGCAATACAATGAGCAGTTCTTC
TRBJ1-1 | TRBV12-3/TRBV12-4 | TRBD1 | few | CASRILPGQGDTEAFF | TGTGCCAGCAGGATTCTACCGGGACAGGGGGACACTGAAGCTTTCTTT
TRBJ2-7 | TRBV5-6 | - | - | CASGLTRDTVSYEQYF | TGTGCCAGCGGGCTTACCAGGGACACAGTCTCCTACGAGCAGTACTTC
TRBJ2-2 | TRBV7-8 | TRBD1 | many | CASSVPGQGMNTGELFF | TGTGCCAGCAGCGTTCCGGGACAGGGGATGAACACCGGGGAGCTGTTTTTT
TRBJ2-7 | TRBV29-1 | - | many | CSVGDRTADYEQYF | TGCAGCGTCGGTGACCGGACGGCCGATTACGAGCAGTACTTC
TRBJ2-2 | TRBV7-6 | - | many | CASSWRRNTGELFF | TGTGCCAGCAGCTGGAGACGGAACACCGGGGAGCTGTTTTTT
TRBJ2-7 | TRBV9 | - | many | CASSVAGNEQYF | TGTGCCAGCAGCGTAGCAGGTAACGAGCAGTACTTC
TRBJ1-1 | TRBV5-1 | - | few | CASSLRGGVEAFF | TGCGCCAGCAGCTTGAGGGGGGGCGTTGAAGCTTTCTTT
TRBJ2-3 | TRBV10-2 | TRBD2 | many | CASRIGGLATDTQYF | TGCGCCAGCAGAATCGGAGGACTAGCCACAGATACGCAGTATTTT
TRBJ2-6 | TRBV7-3 | - | few | CASSLPSGANVLTF | TGTGCCAGCAGCTTACCTTCTGGGGCCAACGTCCTGACTTTC
TRBJ1-5 | TRBV27 | TRBD1 | few | CASKIQGGDQPQHF | TGTGCCAGCAAAATACAGGGGGGAGACCAGCCCCAGCATTTT
TRBJ2-1 | TRBV7-9 | - | many | CASTPGGEQFF | TGTGCCAGCACCCCTGGGGGGGAGCAGTTCTTC
TRBJ2-1 | TRBV5-6 | - | few | CASSYRDTWNEQFF | TGTGCCAGCAGCTACCGGGACACGTGGAATGAGCAGTTCTTC
TRBJ2-7 | TRBV4-1 | - | many | CASSLSLNRPYEQYF | TGCGCCAGCAGCCTTTCGTTGAACAGACCCTACGAGCAGTACTTC
TRBJ2-1 | TRBV5-1 | - | few | CASSLGDILPNEQFF | TGCGCCAGCAGCTTGGGGGACATTCTTCCGAATGAGCAGTTCTTC
TRBJ1-1 | TRBV28 | - | many | CASSFPGREAFF | TGTGCCAGCAGTTTCCCAGGTCGCGAAGCTTTCTTT
TRBJ2-7 | TRBV4-2 | - | - | CASSLTPGPRPSSSYEQYF | TGTGCCAGCAGCCTAACGCCGGGACCGCGGCCCTCCAGCTCCTACGAGCAGTACTTC
TRBJ2-6 | TRBV11-2 | TRBD1 | - | CASSPRSAGGPYSGANVLTF | TGTGCCAGCAGCCCGCGATCAGCAGGGGGCCCTTACTCTGGGGCCAACGTCCTGACTTTC
TRBJ2-4 | TRBV19 | TRBD1 | few | CASSIGPQGTHF | TGTGCCAGTAGTATCGGGCCACAGGGGACACACTTC
TRBJ1-1 | TRBV12-3/TRBV12-4 | - | - | CASSDTRSEAFF | TGTGCCAGCAGTGATACCAGGTCGGAAGCTTTCTTT
TRBJ1-2 | TRBV7-2 | - | - | CASSSDNYGYTF | TGTGCCAGCAGCTCGGATAACTATGGCTACACCTTC
TRBJ2-5 | TRBV12-3/TRBV12-4 | TRBD2 | many | CASSSPVTSGQETQYF | TGTGCCAGCAGTTCGCCCGTGACTAGCGGCCAAGAGACCCAGTACTTC
TRBJ1-5 | TRBV7-2 | - | - | CASSSQDRPSNQPQHF | TGTGCCAGCAGCTCCCAGGACAGACCTAGCAATCAGCCCCAGCATTTT
TRBJ2-2 | TRBV18 | - | many | CASSPAGNTGELFF | TGTGCCAGCTCACCAGCGGGGAACACCGGGGAGCTGTTTTTT
TRBJ2-7 | TRBV5-1 | - | many | CASRATDRINEQYF | TGCGCCAGCAGGGCGACGGACAGAATCAACGAGCAGTACTTC
TRBJ1-2 | TRBV7-9 | - | many | CASSEGTATSYGYTF | TGTGCCAGCAGCGAAGGGACCGCGACGTCTTATGGCTACACCTTC
TRBJ2-3 | TRBV7-5 | - | once | CSSVSAGSRCARTDTQYF | TGTAGCTCTGTGTCTGCTGGCAGCAGATGCGCCCGCACAGATACGCAGTATTTT
TRBJ1-1 | TRBV5-1 | - | many | CASTPGNTEAFF | TGCGCCAGCACCCCCGGGAACACTGAAGCTTTCTTT
TRBJ2-6 | TRBV21-1 | - | few | CASSKGAGHSGANVLTF | TGTGCCAGCAGCAAAGGGGCAGGGCACTCTGGGGCCAACGTCCTGACTTTC
TRBJ1-3 | TRBV7-6 | - | few | CAARKGSGNTIYF | TGTGCTGCCCGCAAGGGTTCTGGAAACACCATATATTTT
TRBJ1-6 | TRBV19 | - | - | CASSGQTNSPLHF | TGTGCCAGTAGTGGACAGACTAATTCACCCCTCCACTTT
TRBJ1-1 | TRBV5-1 | TRBD1 | many | CASSPGTGLATEAFF | TGCGCCAGCAGCCCGGGGACAGGACTCGCCACTGAAGCTTTCTTT
TRBJ2-6 | TRBV6-5 | - | - | CASSYGAWVANVLTF | TGTGCCAGCAGTTACGGTGCCTGGGTCGCCAACGTCCTGACTTTC
TRBJ1-1 | TRBV6-1 | TRBD1 | many | CASSLLTGVSEAFF | TGTGCCAGCAGTCTCTTAACAGGGGTTAGCGAGGCTTTCTTT
TRBJ2-3 | TRBV6-1 | - | - | CASRPGLSDTDTQYF | TGTGCCAGCAGACCGGGACTCTCGGACACAGATACGCAGTATTTT
TRBJ1-6 | TRBV7-9 | - | many | CASSLVGNSPLHF | TGTGCCAGCAGCTTAGTCGGGAATTCACCCCTCCACTTT
TRBJ2-5 | TRBV4-1 | - | - | CASSQDMRGETQYF | TGCGCCAGCAGCCAAGATATGAGGGGAGAGACCCAGTACTTC
TRBJ1-2 | TRBV7-9 | TRBD1 | - | CASSAGQGAVGYTF | TGTGCCAGCAGCGCGGGACAGGGGGCGGTTGGCTACACCTTC
TRBJ1-1 | TRBV7-8 | - | - | CASSPWTENTEAFF | TGTGCCAGCAGCCCCTGGACTGAGAACACTGAAGCTTTCTTT
TRBJ1-1 | TRBV12-3/TRBV12-4 | - | - | CASSSETVNTEAFF | TGTGCCAGCAGTTCGGAGACGGTGAACACTGAAGCTTTCTTT
TRBJ2-7 | TRBV23-1 | - | medium-sized | CASSQSGYEQYF | TGCGCCAGCAGTCAATCAGGGTACGAGCAGTACTTC
TRBJ2-3 | TRBV15 | - | many | CATSRVRGGTDTQYF | TGTGCCACCAGCAGAGTACGCGGGGGCACAGATACGCAGTATTTT
TRBJ1-5 | TRBV6-2/TRBV6-3 | - | many | CASRVRGNNQPQHF | TGTGCCAGCAGAGTTCGGGGGAACAATCAGCCCCAGCATTTT
TRBJ2-1 | TRBV6-5 | - | many | CASSYLGRTTNEQFF | TGTGCCAGCAGTTACCTCGGCAGGACGACCAATGAGCAGTTCTTC
TRBJ2-7 | TRBV29-1 | - | many | CSVRDLTYEQYF | TGCAGCGTTCGGGATTTAACCTACGAGCAGTACTTC
TRBJ2-1 | TRBV4-3 | - | many | CASSQDGADSYNEQFF | TGCGCCAGCAGCCAAGATGGGGCTGACTCCTACAATGAGCAGTTCTTC
TRBJ2-3 | TRBV24-1 | TRBD2 | many | CATSDPKRELGTDTQYF | TGTGCCACCAGTGATCCTAAGCGGGAGCTAGGCACAGATACGCAGTATTTT
TRBJ2-7 | TRBV11-2 | - | many | CASSLDLVGIYEQYF | TGTGCCAGCAGCTTAGACCTCGTGGGTATCTACGAGCAGTACTTC
TRBJ2-7 | TRBV6-1 | TRBD2 | many | CASRPTSGGTYEQYF | TGTGCCAGCCGTCCAACTAGCGGGGGGACCTACGAGCAGTACTTC
TRBJ2-5 | TRBV28 | - | many | CASRGRLGERETQYF | TGTGCCAGCAGGGGACGTCTAGGGGAGAGAGAGACCCAGTACTTC
TRBJ2-1 | TRBV7-9 | - | many | CASSLDSGGPGQFF | TGTGCCAGCAGCTTAGATTCCGGGGGTCCGGGGCAGTTCTTC
TRBJ2-2 | TRBV3-1 | TRBD1 | - | CASSIEGQGFYTGELFF | TGTGCCAGCAGCATAGAAGGACAGGGATTTTACACCGGGGAGCTGTTTTTT
TRBJ1-1 | TRBV5-1 | TRBD1 | few | CASSSGQGRPEAFF | TGCGCCAGCAGCTCGGGACAGGGCCGGCCTGAAGCTTTCTTT
TRBJ2-2 | TRBV9 | - | many | CASSVVGGELFF | TGTGCCAGCAGCGTAGTAGGAGGGGAGCTGTTTTTT
TRBJ2-5 | TRBV25-1 | TRBD1 | few | CASGDRGLIDETQYF | TGTGCCAGCGGGGACAGGGGGCTCATAGATGAGACCCAGTACTTC